The 8 T cell receptor beta chains below all came from one sample that was sequenced in a study of blood T cells in healthy people across ages. A second about 6 to 12 cycle PCR used barcoded and J-beta primers. From the 5' RACE reads, TCRdb called clonotypes with MiXCR, one entry per CDR3 protein. Of about 1.4 million distinct CDR3 sequences listed, approximately 59% are singletons. The sample consisted of blood. The receptors derive from a man aged 18 to 30 in good health.

This clonotype was observed many times. The chain uses TRBV29-1 and TRBJ2-7; no definite D call. V was cut by 3 bases and J by 0 bases, with 12 bases left in between. The V gene's germline CDR1 is SQVTM and CDR2 ANQGSEA. The CDR3 runs 14 residues. The CDR3 DNA sequence: TGCAGCGTTGAGGAAGGGTTCGGCTCCTACGAGCAGTACTTC. Amino acids: CSVEEGFGSYEQYF.

This clonotype was counted only a few times. The chain joins TRBV12-3 or TRBV12-4 to TRBJ2-2; D might be TRBD2 (6 bases). The CDR3 length is 16 residues. V shed 8 bases and J shed 3 bases, with 19 bases lying between them. The CDR3 coding sequence is TGTGCCAGCTCGGGGCGGGACCGAAAAGACACCGGGGAGCTGTTTTTT. It translates to CASSGRDRKDTGELFF.

The gene calls are TRBV7-9 and TRBJ2-7; perhaps D is TRBD1 or TRBD2 (5 bases each). Trimming took 4 bases from V and 3 from J, leaving 19 bases between them. CDR3 length: 16 amino acids. The germline V gene has CDR1 SEHNR and CDR2 FQNEAQ (reference sequence). The CDR3 nucleotides read TGTGCCAGCAGCTCCCTAGAGCCCCGGGACGGCTACGAGCAGTACTTC. Translated, it gives CASSSLEPRDGYEQYF.

CDR3 sequence (DNA): TGTGCCAGCAGTTCGACTCTAAGGGGGACTGGGGCCAACGTCCTGACTTTC. Translating it yields CASSSTLRGTGANVLTF. The V and J genes are TRBV7-9 and TRBJ2-6, with D perhaps matching TRBD1 (6 bases). V was shortened by 6 bases and J by 2 bases, with 17 bases between the two germline ends. Looked up from germline, CDR1 is SEHNR and CDR2 is FQNEAQ (reference sequence). There are 17 residues in the CDR3.

This chain connects TRBV2 to TRBJ2-7; tentatively, D is TRBD1 or TRBD2 (5 bases each). Germline V gives CDR1 SNHLY, CDR2 FYNNEI. The length of the CDR3 is 14 residues. V was cut by 7 bases and J by 5 bases, with 18 bases left in between. CDR3 in DNA: TGTGCCAGCACGCGAGGGGCTGGGCCCGACGAGCAGTACTTC. Protein product: CASTRGAGPDEQYF.

This clonotype was picked up one time. This chain connects TRBV5-6 to TRBJ2-1; D is perhaps TRBD1 (6 bases). Trimming cost V 5 bases and J 3 bases, with 15 bases left between them. The CDR3 covers 15 residues. Germline lookup yields CDR1 SGHDT and CDR2 YYEEEE. CDR3 coding DNA: TGTGCCAGCAGACCAACAGGGTCTGTCTACAATGAGCAGTTCTTC. Translation: CASRPTGSVYNEQFF. The full variable domain, completed using reference TRBV5-6 and TRBJ2-1, is DAGVTQSPTHLIKTRGQQVTLRCSPKSGHDTVSWYQQALGQGPQFIFQYYEEEERQRGNFPDRFSGHQFPNYSSELNVNALLLGDSALYLCASRPTGSVYNEQFFGPGTRLTVL.

V usage is TRBV3-1 and J usage is TRBJ2-1, with D perhaps assigned TRBD1 or TRBD2 (5 bases each). V was shortened by 4 bases and J by 8 bases, with 18 bases between the two germline ends. This CDR3 has 15 residues. The germline V gene encodes CDR1 LGHDT and CDR2 YNNKEL (reference sequence). The DNA of the CDR3 is TGTGCCAGCAGCCGTACGGGACCCCTCTCTGATGAGCAGTTCTTC. It codes for CASSRTGPLSDEQFF.

The V and J genes are TRBV3-1 and TRBJ1-2, with D hard to call. Trimming left V 0 bases short and J 3 bases short, with 8 bases between. Germline CDR1 is LGHDT and CDR2 is YNNKEL (reference sequence). The CDR3 is 14 amino acids. CDR3 DNA sequence: TGTGCCAGCAGCCAAGATTGGGGTGACTATGGCTACACCTTC. Residues: CASSQDWGDYGYTF.